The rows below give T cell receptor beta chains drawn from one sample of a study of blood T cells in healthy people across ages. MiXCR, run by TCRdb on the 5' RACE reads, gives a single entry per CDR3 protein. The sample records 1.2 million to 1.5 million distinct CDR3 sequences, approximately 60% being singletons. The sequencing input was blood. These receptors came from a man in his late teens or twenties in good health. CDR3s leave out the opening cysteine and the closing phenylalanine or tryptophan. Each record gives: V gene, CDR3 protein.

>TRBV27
ASRRLGASYEQY
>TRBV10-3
AMGGGDTQY
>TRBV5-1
ASSRGPANRWETQY
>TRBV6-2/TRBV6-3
ASNQGQGYGYT
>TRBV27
ASSRPGQEYEQY
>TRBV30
AWRIRGALRETQY
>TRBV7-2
ASSQLAGRLDIQY
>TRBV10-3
AIKQSEADTQY
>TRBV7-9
ASSLRTSGWDSPLH
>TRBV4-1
ASSQRGSGYNEQF
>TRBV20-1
SAPRTGGGSAEAF
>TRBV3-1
ASSQSSGGRSGELF
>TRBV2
ASSTGQGYYNEQF
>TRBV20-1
SAFGQSANYGYT
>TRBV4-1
ASSQVPTGTTKNIQY
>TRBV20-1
SARERGWVEAF
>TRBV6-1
ASSEAHRDYEQY
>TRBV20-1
SASALRGLGEF
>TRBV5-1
ASSLGGTSPIVNEQF
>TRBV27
ASSTRGESLNEQF
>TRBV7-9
ASSSTPGLPGAGELF
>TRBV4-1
ASSLDRGPTYEQY
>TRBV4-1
ASSQVTTTTGDGYT
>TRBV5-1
ASSLTGGEWYEQY
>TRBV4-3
ASSPASGGALMGTDTQY
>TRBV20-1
SAQTSGLETQY
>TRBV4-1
ASSGKGRGGNTEAF
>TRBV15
ATSRPPYGTSVRLAKNIQY
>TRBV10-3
AISVAPSQETQY
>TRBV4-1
ASSQHSDYGEQF
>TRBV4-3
ASSQDEVRAQETQY
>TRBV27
ASSLYRSSYEQY
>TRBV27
ASSFLASGTDEQL
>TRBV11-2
ASSLATGVGTEAF
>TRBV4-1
ASSQDNPTTYNEQY
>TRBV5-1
ASRSGTDLGTGELF
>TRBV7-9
ASSPVRDEGTDTQY
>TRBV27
ASSGGRATYNEQF
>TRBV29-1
SVEEESANTEAF
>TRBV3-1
ASSQDGGAVADTQY
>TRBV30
AWPRGGRKEWHGYT
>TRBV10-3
AISPGTGGIITEAF
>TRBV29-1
SVEEGTSYNEQF
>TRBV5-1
ASRSFEGEQY
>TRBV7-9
ASGLGGWNSPLH
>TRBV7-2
ASSLTTSSYNEQF
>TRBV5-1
ASSLALPVSYNEQY
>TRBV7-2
ASSLASTASPLYGYT
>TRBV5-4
ASSPARGQGYYEQY
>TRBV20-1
SATPGRRADTQY